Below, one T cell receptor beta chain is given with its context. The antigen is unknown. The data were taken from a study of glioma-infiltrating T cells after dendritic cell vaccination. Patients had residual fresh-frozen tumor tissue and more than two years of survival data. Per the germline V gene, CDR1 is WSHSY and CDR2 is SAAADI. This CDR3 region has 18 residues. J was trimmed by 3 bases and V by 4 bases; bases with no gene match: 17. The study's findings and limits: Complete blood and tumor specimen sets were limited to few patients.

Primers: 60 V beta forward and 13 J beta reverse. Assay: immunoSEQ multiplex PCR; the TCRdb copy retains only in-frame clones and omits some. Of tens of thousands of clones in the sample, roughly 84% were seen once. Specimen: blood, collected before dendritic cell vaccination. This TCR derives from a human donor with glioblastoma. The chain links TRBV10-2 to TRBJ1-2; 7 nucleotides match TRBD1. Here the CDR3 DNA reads TGCGCCAGCAGTGGATTCCACAGGGGAGCTCCCAACTACTATGGCTACACCTTC. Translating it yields CASSGFHRGAPNYYGYTF.